The 15 T cell receptor beta chains below all came from one sample that was sequenced in a study of identical twins (dated by TCRdb to about 2016). Library prep was done by 5' RACE. Sequencing instrument: Illumina HiSeq 2000. Clones were called with MiXCR by TCRdb after fastp trimmed the public reads at Q25, and only in-frame beta chains were retained. Under each unique CDR3 protein, matching rows form one entry showing the most common genes and DNA. For this sample there are roughly 200,000 distinct CDR3 sequences; 15% to 20% appear just once. 40% of the sample is taken by the ten largest. These data also formed part of another study, on T cells expressing NK-cell markers.

The specimen sequenced was CD8+ T cells sorted from blood. Receptors originate from a woman aged 18-29 years in good health.

This clonotype was seen ten or more times. The V and J genes are TRBV10-3 and TRBJ2-1; D is ambiguous. This CDR3 has 12 amino acids. Trimming left V 2 bases short and J 3 bases short, with 2 bases between. From germline, CDR1 is ENHRY and CDR2 SYGVKD. The CDR3 spells CAISEGYNEQFF. The CDR3 DNA reads as TGTGCCATCAGTGAGGGCTACAATGAGCAGTTCTTC.

The CDR3 DNA is TGCGCCAGCAGCTTGGTGGCTAGCGGGAGTGTGTCAGATACGCAGTATTTT. Its translation: CASSLVASGSVSDTQYF. The V call is TRBV5-1, the J call TRBJ2-3; TRBD2 aligns across 10 bases. The CDR3 loop spans 17 amino acids. CDR1 is SGHRS and CDR2 is YFSETQ in the germline V gene. The ends lost 0 bases at V and 4 bases at J; junction bases unmatched: 8.

The chain couples TRBV14 to TRBJ2-7; 7 bases match TRBD1. Germline V lookup: CDR1 SGHDN, CDR2 FVKESK. Trimming at V came to 1 base and at J to 2 bases, leaving 2 bases not matched to a gene. The CDR3 is 14 amino acids. CDR3 sequence: CASSQADRAYEQYF. The CDR3 nucleotides are TGTGCCAGCAGCCAAGCCGACAGGGCCTACGAGCAGTACTTC.

V usage is TRBV27 and J usage is TRBJ2-7; possibly TRBD1 for D (6 bases). CDR1 MNHEY and CDR2 SMNVEV come from the germline V gene (reference sequence). The CDR3 loop spans 14 amino acids. The germline V and J ends were trimmed by 3 bases and 7 bases, with 16 bases remaining between them. CDR3 region: CASSLFQGSREQYF. CDR3 nucleotides: TGTGCCAGCAGTTTGTTTCAGGGGTCTAGGGAGCAGTACTTC.

This clonotype was recorded a few times. This chain links TRBV7-9 with TRBJ2-1; 9 nucleotides match TRBD1. V was pared by 5 bases and J by 7 bases, with 9 bases of the junction left unmatched. Germline V gives CDR1 SEHNR, CDR2 FQNEAQ (reference sequence). The CDR3 consists of 15 residues. The CDR3 region is CASSLTGGADNEQFF. Written as DNA, the CDR3 is TGTGCCAGCAGCCTTACAGGGGGCGCGGATAATGAGCAGTTCTTC. The entire variable domain, with the rest obtained from reference TRBV7-9 and TRBJ2-1, is as follows: DTGVSQNPRHKITKRGQNVTFRCDPISEHNRLYWYRQTLGQGPEFLTYFQNEAQLEKSRLLSDRFSAERPKGSFSTLEIQRTEQGDSAMYLCASSLTGGADNEQFFGPGTRLTVL.

This clonotype was detected only a few times. The chain is built from TRBV20-1 and TRBJ1-3, with 7 positions matching TRBD1. The germline V gene encodes CDR1 DFQATT and CDR2 SNEGSKA (reference sequence). The CDR3 sequence is 14 residues long. Trimming at V came to 8 bases and at J to 2 bases, leaving 9 bases not matched to a gene. The CDR3 loop reads CSPRGELAGNTIYF. CDR3 sequence (DNA): TGCAGTCCCAGGGGGGAACTTGCTGGAAACACCATATATTTT.

This clonotype was observed a few times. The chain employs TRBV14 and TRBJ2-5; 9 positions agree with TRBD1. V dropped 2 bases and J dropped 5; count of bases not matched to a gene: 3. The CDR3 is made up of 14 amino acids. From germline, CDR1 is SGHDN and CDR2 FVKESK. The CDR3: CASSQTGGSETQYF. The CDR3 DNA reads TGTGCCAGCAGCCAAACAGGGGGCTCGGAGACCCAGTACTTC. Filled out from reference TRBV14 and TRBJ2-5, the complete variable domain reads EAGVTQFPSHSVIEKGQTVTLRCDPISGHDNLYWYRRVMGKEIKFLLHFVKESKQDESGMPNNRFLAERTGGTYSTLKVQPAELEDSGVYFCASSQTGGSETQYFGPGTRLLVL.

The table lists this clonotype with a few counts. The V gene is TRBV9, the J gene TRBJ2-3; TRBD2 aligns across 8 bases. The CDR3 extends over 14 amino acids. Germline CDR1 reads SGDLS; CDR2 reads YYNGEE. V dropped 6 bases and J dropped 2; count of bases not matched to a gene: 5. The CDR3 here is CASTASGYTDTQYF. DNA of the CDR3: TGTGCCAGCACGGCTAGCGGGTACACAGATACGCAGTATTTT.

The gene calls are TRBV3-1 and TRBJ2-5; TRBD2 aligns across 8 bases. Trimming removed 0 bases from V and 0 bases from J; junction bases left unmatched: 0. CDR3 length equals 15 residues. Germline CDR1 LGHDT, CDR2 YNNKEL (reference sequence). CDR3 residues: CASSQELADQETQYF. The CDR3 coding sequence is TGTGCCAGCAGCCAAGAACTAGCGGACCAAGAGACCCAGTACTTC.

The chain uses TRBV6-2 or TRBV6-3 and TRBJ2-7, with a possible D match to TRBD1 (6 bases). The V end lost 5 bases, the J end lost 5 bases, and 13 bases lay between the germline ends. This CDR3 has 13 residues. Germline V gene lookup returns CDR1 MNHEY and CDR2 SVGEGT. This CDR3 is CASSLQGFHEQYF. In DNA, the CDR3 is TGTGCCAGCAGTCTACAGGGTTTCCACGAGCAGTACTTC.

The chain carries TRBV10-3 and TRBJ1-1; D gene uncertain. CDR1 and CDR2 (germline): ENHRY, SYGVKD. The V gene lost 0 bases and the J gene lost 2 bases, with 7 bases spanning the gap. The CDR3 is made up of 14 amino acids. CDR3 coding DNA: TGTGCCATCAGTGAGTCTGAGGGAAACACTGAAGCTTTCTTT. It yields the protein CAISESEGNTEAFF.

V is TRBV7-2 and J is TRBJ2-1; D unresolved. The CDR3 totals 16 residues. Per the germline V gene, CDR1 is SGHTA and CDR2 is FQGNSA. Trimming shortened V by 5 bases and J by 9 bases, and 23 bases separated the two germline ends. CDR3 in DNA: TGTGCCAGCAGCCCTCTGTCGTCTAGAAGTATGGTTGAGCAGTTCTTC. Protein sequence: CASSPLSSRSMVEQFF.

This clonotype has a handful of counts. The chain couples TRBV5-6 to TRBJ1-1, with D perhaps matching TRBD1 (6 bases). Germline lookup yields CDR1 SGHDT and CDR2 YYEEEE. V lost 3 bases and J 3 bases, leaving 9 bases between the germline ends. The CDR3 extends over 13 amino acids. As DNA, the CDR3 is TGTGCCAGCAGCTCCACAGGGTACACTGAAGCTTTCTTT. Translating gives CASSSTGYTEAFF. Based on the CDR3 plus reference TRBV5-6 and TRBJ1-1, the full variable domain is DAGVTQSPTHLIKTRGQQVTLRCSPKSGHDTVSWYQQALGQGPQFIFQYYEEEERQRGNFPDRFSGHQFPNYSSELNVNALLLGDSALYLCASSSTGYTEAFFGQGTRLTVV.

This clonotype appeared a few times. J is TRBJ1-1 and V is TRBV6-5; D is possibly TRBD1 (6 bases). V dropped 5 bases and J dropped 7 bases, with 11 bases sitting between them. The CDR3 length is 12 residues. Per the germline V gene, CDR1 is MNHEY and CDR2 is SVGAGI. As DNA, the CDR3 is TGTGCCAGCAGTAGGACAGCAAATGAAGCTTTCTTT. Amino acids: CASSRTANEAFF.

This clonotype showed up just a few times. The chain employs TRBV19 and TRBJ1-1, with 8 bases matching TRBD1. Germline V gene lookup returns CDR1 LNHDA and CDR2 SQIVND (reference sequence). V lost 3 bases, J lost 3 bases, and 3 bases stayed unmatched. The CDR3 runs to 14 residues. CDR3 protein: CASSISGGDTEAFF. CDR3 nucleotide sequence: TGTGCCAGTAGTATTTCAGGGGGCGACACTGAAGCTTTCTTT.